Following are 31 T cell receptor beta chains from one sample sequenced in a study of T cells in Graves' hyperthyroidism and ophthalmopathy. The source material, RNA transcripts, was used to amplify TCR beta CDR3 regions. The HTBI primer set served for first-round RT-PCR of the TCR CDR3. TCRdb called the multiplex PCR reads again in MiXCR, with one record for every CDR3 protein. The profile covers 270,000 or so distinct CDR3 sequences, with 15% appearing a single time and over 30% taken by the ten largest. The specimen sequenced was blood. The source is a woman in her 50s with Graves' hyperthyroidism that later progressed to Graves' ophthalmopathy.

This clonotype showed up many times. V is TRBV11-2 and J is TRBJ2-3; D gene unclear. The CDR3 spans 11 residues. Germline CDR1 and CDR2: SGHAT and FQNNGV. The V end lost 5 bases, the J end lost 6 bases, and 6 bases lay between the germline ends. CDR3 bases: TGTGCCAGCAGCCCCGTGGATACGCAGTATTTT. Encoded protein: CASSPVDTQYF.

The chain joins TRBV5-5 to TRBJ1-5; D ambiguous. V shed 4 bases and J shed 6 bases, with 14 bases lying between them. The CDR3 length is 14 residues. Germline-derived CDR1 and CDR2 are SGHKS and YYEKEE (reference sequence). In nucleotides, the CDR3 is TGTGCCAGCAGCCTGGAGGCTTTAAGTCAGCCCCAGCATTTT. Translation gives CASSLEALSQPQHF.

This clonotype was seen at least ten times. The V and J genes are TRBV20-1 and TRBJ2-4; TRBD2 agrees at 7 bases. J gave up 2 bases and V 3 bases, and 7 bases lay outside the gene matches. CDR3 length equals 15 residues. Germline assignment: CDR1 DFQATT and CDR2 SNEGSKA (reference sequence). The CDR3 is CSASPAGVSKNIQYF. The CDR3 DNA sequence: TGCAGTGCTAGTCCGGCGGGAGTGTCCAAAAACATTCAGTACTTC.

This clonotype was detected a few times. The chain combines TRBV20-1 with TRBJ2-7; a possible D gene is TRBD1 (6 bases). The V end was cut by 3 bases, the J end by 7 bases, with 19 bases between. The germline V gene has CDR1 DFQATT and CDR2 SNEGSKA (reference sequence). There are 14 residues in the CDR3. CDR3 coding DNA: TGCAGTGCTAGGGCCCTCGGGACAAAGAGGGAGCAGTACTTC. This sequence encodes CSARALGTKREQYF.

CDR3 coding DNA: TGTGCCAGCAGTTTGCCAGTTCTGGGAAACACCATATATTTT. Amino acid sequence: CASSLPVLGNTIYF. The chain couples TRBV28 to TRBJ1-3; D remains unclear. The V end was cut by 3 bases, the J end by 4 bases, with 10 bases between. The CDR3 sequence is 14 residues long. In germline, CDR1 is MDHEN, CDR2 SYDVKM.

The sample holds many counts of this clonotype. This chain joins TRBV6-1 and TRBJ1-5; D gene unclear. CDR1 and CDR2 (germline): MNHNS, SASEGT. The CDR3 covers 12 residues. V gave up 6 bases and J gave up 7 bases, with 10 bases separating them. CDR3 amino acids: CASRSYTQPQHF. The CDR3 nucleotides read TGTGCCAGCAGAAGCTATACCCAGCCCCAGCATTTT.

The chain employs TRBV24-1 and TRBJ2-3, with TRBD2 as a possible D gene (5 bases). The length of the CDR3 is 19 residues. Trimming removed 4 bases from V and 0 bases from J, with 22 bases in between. Germline V gives CDR1 KGHDR, CDR2 SFDVKD. Here the CDR3 DNA reads TGTGCCACCAGTGAACACCCGGGAAGACCTGTCTCTAGCACAGATACGCAGTATTTT. This sequence encodes CATSEHPGRPVSSTDTQYF.

This clonotype occurred many times. The V call is TRBV30, the J call TRBJ1-2; D is unresolved. Germline V CDR1 and CDR2: GTSNPN, SVGIG (reference sequence). V was cut by 0 bases and J by 4 bases, with 12 bases left in between. This CDR3 contains 14 residues. CDR3 sequence (DNA): TGTGCCTGGAGTGTAAATCCATCCTTCTATGGCTACACCTTC. Protein sequence: CAWSVNPSFYGYTF.

This clonotype was counted only a few times. V and J are TRBV25-1 and TRBJ1-1, with a tentative D call TRBD1 (6 bases). This CDR3 has 14 amino acids. Germline CDR1 and CDR2: MGHDK and SYGVNS. V lost 1 base to trimming and J lost 3 bases, with 9 bases between them. The CDR3 is CASSEWTDDTEAFF. The CDR3 nucleotides are TGTGCCAGCAGTGAATGGACAGACGACACTGAAGCTTTCTTT.

This clonotype showed up many times. The chain links TRBV28 to TRBJ2-2; D is unresolved. Deletions cut 2 bases from V and 2 bases from J, with 6 bases between. Germline CDR1 reads MDHEN; CDR2 reads SYDVKM. The CDR3 covers 14 residues. This chain's CDR3 is CASSLVRNTGELFF. The DNA of the CDR3 is TGTGCCAGCAGTTTAGTTAGAAACACCGGGGAGCTGTTTTTT.

At least ten counts were recorded for this clonotype. J is TRBJ1-5 and V is TRBV7-6, with 7 bases identical to TRBD1. Germline V CDR1 and CDR2: SGHVS, FNYEAQ. V lost 1 base, J lost 6 bases, and 0 bases stayed unmatched. This CDR3 spans 13 amino acids. DNA for the CDR3: TGTGCCAGCAGCTTAGGACAGGGTCAGCCCCAGCATTTT. This encodes CASSLGQGQPQHF.

This clonotype was seen only once. The J gene is TRBJ2-1, the V gene TRBV7-6, with 8 positions matching TRBD2. Germline V lookup: CDR1 SGHVS, CDR2 FNYEAQ. With V trimmed by 5 bases and J by 10 bases, 10 bases remained unmatched. The CDR3 is made up of 14 amino acids. The CDR3 loop is CASSHGGGGGEQFF. In DNA form, the CDR3 reads TGTGCCAGCAGCCACGGGGGGGGGGGGGGGGAGCAGTTCTTC.

This clonotype was seen at least ten times. The gene calls are TRBV29-1 and TRBJ2-5, with D unresolved. V was cut by 5 bases and J by 4 bases, with 2 bases left in between. The CDR3 loop spans 9 amino acids. Germline V gene data show CDR1 as SQVTM and CDR2 as ANQGSEA. The CDR3 nucleotides read TGCAGCGTTTCAGAGACCCAGTACTTC. It yields the protein CSVSETQYF.

As to this clonotype: A clone one base away is much larger, so this may be a read error. The chain couples TRBV28 to TRBJ2-7, with TRBD2 matching over 10 bases. Germline trimming cut 8 bases from V and 2 bases from J; bases unmatched to any gene: 9. CDR1 is MDHEN and CDR2 is SYDVKM in the germline V gene. There are 15 residues in the CDR3. CDR3 nucleotides: TGTGCCAGCCGGGGGGGGACTAGCGAGGCCTACGAGCAGTACTTC. Translating it yields CASRGGTSEAYEQYF.

At least ten counts were recorded for this clonotype. The chain has TRBV18 and TRBJ2-3; no reliable D call. Deletions cut 2 bases from V and 2 bases from J, with 8 bases between. The length of the CDR3 is 14 residues. CDR1 and CDR2 (germline): KGHSH, LQKENI. The CDR3 sequence is CASSPGQNTDTQYF. In DNA form, the CDR3 reads TGTGCCAGCTCACCAGGGCAAAACACAGATACGCAGTATTTT.

This clonotype came up many times. One end of the junction is discordant with germline, which a read error may explain. J is TRBJ2-1 and V is TRBV7-9; TRBD2 matches 12 bases. CDR3 length: 16 amino acids. The germline V gene encodes CDR1 SEHNR and CDR2 FQNEAQ (reference sequence). The CDR3 region has the DNA TGTGCCAGCAGCTTACCCGGACTAGCGGGGTACACTGAGCAGTTCTTC. It yields the protein CASSLPGLAGYTEQFF. The variable domain in full, completed from reference TRBV7-9 and TRBJ2-1, reads DTGVSQNPRHKITKRGQNVTFRCDPISEHNRLYWYRQTLGQGPEFLTYFQNEAQLEKSRLLSDRFSAERPKGSFSTLEIQRTEQGDSAMYLCASSLPGLAGYTEQFFGPGTRLTVL.

This clonotype was observed many times. The chain joins TRBV20-1 to TRBJ1-1; D is undetermined. The CDR3 has 13 amino acids. Deletions cut 3 bases from V and 0 bases from J, with 8 bases between. Germline V CDR1 and CDR2: DFQATT, SNEGSKA (reference sequence). CDR3 loop: CSASPDLNTEAFF. The CDR3 nucleotides are TGCAGTGCTAGTCCGGACCTGAACACTGAAGCTTTCTTT.

This clonotype came up many times. The V call is TRBV20-1, the J call TRBJ2-7; D is possibly TRBD2 (5 bases). Germline CDR1 reads DFQATT; CDR2 reads SNEGSKA (reference sequence). V lost 1 base to trimming and J lost 6 bases, with 16 bases between them. This CDR3 has 14 amino acids. CDR3 protein: CSARAGILLGEQYF. DNA for the CDR3: TGCAGTGCTAGAGCCGGGATCTTGTTGGGCGAGCAGTACTTC.

This clonotype was seen ten or more times. The rearrangement uses TRBV28 and TRBJ1-1, with D perhaps TRBD1 (5 bases). In germline, CDR1 is MDHEN, CDR2 SYDVKM. The CDR3 totals 13 residues. V gave up 7 bases and J gave up 5 bases, with 14 bases separating them. The CDR3 nucleotides are TGTGCCAGCACCCCCGGGGGACGGACTGAAGCTTTCTTT. It specifies CASTPGGRTEAFF.

This clonotype has only a few counts. The chain is built from TRBV5-6 and TRBJ1-1, with D uncertain. This CDR3 has 12 amino acids. Germline V lookup: CDR1 SGHDT, CDR2 YYEEEE. Trimming cost V 3 bases and J 6 bases, with 9 bases left between them. CDR3 DNA: TGTGCCAGCAGCTCGGGCTTCGCTGAAGCTTTCTTT. This gives the protein CASSSGFAEAFF.

This clonotype was seen repeatedly, ten times or more. This chain uses TRBV12-3 or TRBV12-4 with TRBJ1-5; no firm D call. Between the trimmed V and J ends, which lost 3 bases and 3 bases, there was a span of 18 bases. The CDR3 length is 17 residues. CDR3 nucleotide sequence: TGTGCCAGCAGTTTTTACCCACCGGGTGGAGACAATCAGCCCCAGCATTTT. Protein sequence: CASSFYPPGGDNQPQHF.

In this sample, this clonotype turned up many times. This rearrangement joins TRBV27 to TRBJ2-1; 11 bases are a match to TRBD2. Germline V gives CDR1 MNHEY, CDR2 SMNVEV (reference sequence). The CDR3 contains 14 residues. The J segment lost 2 bases and the V segment lost 6 bases, leaving 0 bases of the junction unmatched. The DNA for the CDR3 is TGTGCCAGCAGGGGACTAGCGGCCTACAATGAGCAGTTCTTC. This encodes CASRGLAAYNEQFF.

The sample holds many counts of this clonotype. The chain recombines TRBV29-1 with TRBJ2-7, with D tentatively TRBD1 (6 bases). CDR3 length equals 12 residues. CDR1 and CDR2 from the germline V gene are SQVTM and ANQGSEA. Trimming left V 2 bases short and J 6 bases short, with 11 bases between. CDR3 region: CSVEMAGVEQYF. The CDR3 nucleotides read TGCAGCGTTGAAATGGCAGGGGTCGAGCAGTACTTC.

The chain joins TRBV9 to TRBJ1-2; D is unclear. The CDR3 contains 12 residues. V was shortened by 4 bases and J by 6 bases, with 10 bases between the two germline ends. The germline V gene has CDR1 SGDLS and CDR2 YYNGEE. In nucleotides, the CDR3 is TGTGCCAGCAGCCGACCGCCGGATGGCTACACCTTC. This encodes CASSRPPDGYTF.

The table lists this clonotype with many counts. This chain connects TRBV5-1 to TRBJ1-1, with D possibly TRBD1 on 5 matching bases. This CDR3 has 14 residues. V was pared by 5 bases and J by 4 bases, with 15 bases between. The germline CDR1 and CDR2 sequences are SGHRS and YFSETQ. CDR3 in DNA: TGCGCCAGCAGTGCAGGGTGGGGAGGCACTGAAGCTTTCTTT. Translation gives CASSAGWGGTEAFF.

This clonotype was seen ten or more times. The V call is TRBV9, the J call TRBJ2-1; TRBD2 might be the D (7 bases). The germline V gene has CDR1 SGDLS and CDR2 YYNGEE. This CDR3 region has 16 residues. Trimming took off 3 bases at V and 0 bases at J, with 13 bases between the two ends. CDR3 sequence reads: CASSAGGWSSYNEQFF. The DNA of the CDR3 is TGTGCCAGCAGCGCGGGGGGCTGGTCCTCCTACAATGAGCAGTTCTTC.

This clonotype was counted many times. The J gene is TRBJ2-7, the V gene TRBV20-1; TRBD2 agrees at 11 bases. The CDR3 runs to 13 residues. Germline values: CDR1 DFQATT, CDR2 SNEGSKA (reference sequence). Losses at the gene ends were 1 base for V and 4 bases for J; bases not matched to a gene: 0. CDR3 sequence (DNA): TGCAGTGCTAGAGCTAGCGGGAGGTACGAGCAGTACTTC. Protein sequence: CSARASGRYEQYF.

This clonotype showed up many times. The V gene is TRBV2, the J gene TRBJ2-3; 9 bases are a match to TRBD2. The germline V gene encodes CDR1 SNHLY and CDR2 FYNNEI. This CDR3 has 15 residues. V was clipped by 6 bases and J by 1 base; unmatched bases: 5. CDR3 nucleotide sequence: TGTGCCAGCAGGGAGAGACTAGCGGGCACAGATACGCAGTATTTT. Translation: CASRERLAGTDTQYF.

This clonotype was seen many times. The rearrangement links TRBV20-1 to TRBJ1-2; possibly TRBD1 for D (5 bases). The CDR3 covers 13 residues. Germline CDR1 is DFQATT and CDR2 is SNEGSKA (reference sequence). V lost 3 bases to trimming and J lost 1 base, with 9 bases between them. In DNA, the CDR3 is TGCAGTGCTAGTGAGGGACTTAACTATGGCTACACCTTC. Translation gives CSASEGLNYGYTF.

The chain employs TRBV12-3 or TRBV12-4 and TRBJ2-1; 12 bases align to TRBD2. The CDR3 is 15 amino acids. J was trimmed by 6 bases and V by 3 bases; bases with no gene match: 3. CDR3 in DNA: TGTGCCAGCAGTTTGACTAGCGGGAGTGGCAATGAGCAGTTCTTC. This sequence encodes CASSLTSGSGNEQFF.

There are many counts of this clonotype. This chain connects TRBV6-1 to TRBJ1-2; D not certain. The germline gives CDR1 MNHNS, CDR2 SASEGT. This CDR3 has 14 amino acids. V lost 6 bases and J 5 bases, leaving 16 bases between the germline ends. CDR3 residues: CASRPNLSVYGYTF. Written as DNA, the CDR3 is TGTGCCAGCAGGCCAAACCTCTCGGTGTATGGCTACACCTTC.